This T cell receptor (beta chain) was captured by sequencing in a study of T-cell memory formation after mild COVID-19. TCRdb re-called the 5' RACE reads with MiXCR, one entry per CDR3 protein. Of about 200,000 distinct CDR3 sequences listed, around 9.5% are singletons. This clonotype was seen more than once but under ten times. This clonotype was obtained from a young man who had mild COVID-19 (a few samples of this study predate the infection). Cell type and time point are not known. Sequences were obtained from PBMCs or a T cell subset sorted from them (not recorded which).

CDR3 residues: CSVVPSVYQETQYF. CDR3 nucleotides: TGCAGCGTTGTGCCTAGCGTATATCAAGAGACCCAGTACTTC. This chain uses TRBV29-1 with TRBJ2-5, with D possibly TRBD2 on 6 matching bases. The CDR3 is made up of 14 amino acids. Germline V gives CDR1 SQVTM, CDR2 ANQGSEA. With 4 bases removed from V and 2 bases from J, the gap between germline ends came to 14 bases.